A selection of T cell receptor beta chains follows, all from one sample in a study of T cells in localized non-small cell lung cancer. TCRdb keeps only in-frame clones here, not all; method: immunoSEQ multiplex PCR. Of 5,500 to 6,500 clones in the sample, roughly two fifths are singletons; the top ten hold almost 9.5%. This material consisted of lung tumor tissue, taken before any cancer treatment. The receptor source for this set is a woman aged 40 to 75 with stage II squamous cell lung carcinoma. Each CDR3 is given with its conserved first and last residue. D genes are given only for firm matches. The size field is filled for only some rows; it gives once, few, many or a size class.

.	TRBV6-8	16	.	TRBJ1-1	CASAPTGLGFDTEAFF	TGTGCCAGCGCCCCTACAGGGTTGGGTTTTGACACTGAAGCTTTCTTT
.	TRBV30	12	.	TRBJ1-3	CSARDAGNTIYF	TGTAGTGCCCGGGACGCCGGAAACACCATATATTTT
.	TRBV9	14	.	TRBJ2-1	CVSNPGWSYNEQFF	TGTGTCAGCAACCCCGGGTGGTCCTACAATGAGCAGTTCTTC
few	TRBV30	15	.	TRBJ1-4	CAWSEARLLNEKLFF	TGTGCCTGGAGTGAGGCGCGGTTGCTTAATGAAAAACTGTTTTTT
.	TRBV4-1	16	.	TRBJ2-7	CASSQEVTSDSYEQYF	TGCGCCAGCAGCCAAGAGGTAACTTCGGACTCCTACGAGCAGTACTTC
few	TRBV11-3	14	.	TRBJ2-1	CASSLGQGGGEQFF	TGTGCCAGCAGCTTAGGCCAGGGCGGCGGTGAGCAGTTCTTC
few	TRBV28	14	TRBD1	TRBJ1-5	CASRGGTGNQPQHF	TGTGCCAGCAGGGGGGGGACAGGCAATCAGCCCCAGCATTTT
.	TRBV30	17	TRBD1	TRBJ2-7	CAWSVAGTGSYTYEQYF	TGTGCCTGGAGTGTCGCTGGGACAGGGTCGTACACCTACGAGCAGTACTTC
few	TRBV11-3	14	TRBD1	TRBJ2-5	CASSLVVGGETQYF	TGTGCCAGCAGCTTAGTGGTAGGGGGCGAGACCCAGTACTTC
few	TRBV7-6	14	.	TRBJ2-5	CASSLDSPEATQYF	TGTGCCAGCAGCTTGGATAGCCCCGAGGCGACCCAGTACTTC
.	TRBV6-8	17	TRBD2	TRBJ2-1	CASSYFGLAGGYNEQFF	TGTGCCAGCAGTTACTTCGGACTAGCGGGAGGCTACAATGAGCAGTTCTTC
few	TRBV6-8	16	TRBD1	TRBJ1-2	CASGLRATGAPYGYTF	TGTGCCAGCGGGTTGAGGGCGACAGGGGCCCCCTATGGCTACACCTTC
.	TRBV15	15	.	TRBJ1-4	CATSRDQGQNEKLFF	TGTGCCACCAGCAGAGATCAGGGGCAAAATGAAAAACTGTTTTTT
few	TRBV30	14	.	TRBJ2-3	CAWSLGGEADTQYF	TGTGCCTGGAGTTTGGGGGGAGAGGCAGATACGCAGTATTTT
.	TRBV19	13	.	TRBJ2-2	CASSILYGGELFF	TGTGCCAGTAGTATCTTGTACGGGGGGGAGCTGTTTTTT
.	TRBV12-5	13	.	TRBJ1-1	CASGLSFNTEAFF	TGTGCTAGTGGTTTGTCATTTAACACTGAAGCTTTCTTT
medium-sized	TRBV11-3	15	.	TRBJ2-5	CASSNQRGVQETQYF	TGTGCCAGCAGTAATCAACGTGGGGTCCAAGAGACCCAGTACTTC
few	TRBV11-3	15	TRBD1	TRBJ2-2	CASSYRGSNTGELFF	TGTGCCAGCAGTTACAGGGGGTCGAACACCGGGGAGCTGTTTTTT
.	TRBV16	15	.	TRBJ1-5	CASSRDQGGGQPQHF	TGTGCCAGCAGCCGAGATCAAGGAGGCGGTCAGCCCCAGCATTTT
few	TRBV30	12	TRBD1	TRBJ1-1	CAWSPTGTEAFF	TGTGCCTGGAGTCCGACAGGGACTGAAGCTTTCTTT
large	TRBV11-3	15	.	TRBJ1-1	CASSPRGEAGTEAFF	TGTGCCAGCAGCCCCCGTGGAGAGGCGGGTACTGAAGCTTTCTTT
medium-sized	TRBV23-1	16	.	TRBJ1-2	CASRTPIPSKDYGYTF	TGCGCCAGCAGAACCCCGATCCCCTCGAAGGACTATGGCTACACCTTC
.	TRBV11-3	15	TRBD1	TRBJ1-2	CASSPPQGAHYGYTF	TGTGCCAGCAGCCCACCCCAGGGGGCGCACTATGGCTACACCTTC
.	TRBV29-1	14	.	TRBJ2-1	CSVLLGSSYNEQFF	TGCAGCGTTCTCCTGGGAAGCTCCTACAATGAGCAGTTCTTC
.	TRBV30	15	TRBD2	TRBJ2-2	CAWSPRTSATGELFF	TGTGCCTGGAGCCCTCGGACTAGCGCGACCGGGGAGCTGTTTTTT
.	TRBV25-1	12	.	TRBJ1-3	CASSGDWDTIYF	TGTGCCAGCAGTGGGGATTGGGACACCATATATTTT
.	TRBV30	12	.	TRBJ1-5	CAWSPSNQPQHF	TGTGCCTGGAGTCCTAGCAATCAGCCCCAGCATTTT
many	TRBV11-3	15	.	TRBJ2-7	CASSLIGSGVGEQYF	TGTGCCAGCAGCTTAATTGGCTCGGGCGTGGGGGAGCAGTACTTC
.	TRBV19	14	.	TRBJ2-6	CASRVGSGANVLTF	TGTGCCAGTAGGGTTGGGAGTGGGGCCAACGTCCTGACTTTC
.	TRBV6-8	16	.	TRBJ1-3	CASSYSGGASGNTIYF	TGTGCCAGCAGTTATTCGGGAGGGGCCTCTGGAAACACCATATATTTT
.	TRBV10-1	13	TRBD1	TRBJ2-7	CATGGTGIHEQYF	TGCGCCACCGGAGGGACAGGGATCCACGAGCAGTACTTC
few	TRBV28	16	TRBD1	TRBJ1-3	CASRYRDRGLGNTIYF	TGTGCCAGCAGGTATCGGGACAGGGGGCTTGGAAACACCATATATTTT